Following are 14 T cell receptor beta chains from one sample sequenced in a study of cytomegalovirus exposure and HLA in healthy donors. The PCR was carried out with 60 Vbeta primers and 13 Jbeta primers. Sequenced by immunoSEQ multiplex PCR; TCRdb stores in-frame clones only, minus some. This sample carries approximately 79,000 clones, almost 80% of them seen once, and the ten largest clones take 22%. The sequenced sample consisted of PBMCs. These receptor sequences come from a woman in her 40s in good health and CMV-seropositive.

This chain connects TRBV2 to TRBJ1-2; D gene uncertain. In germline, CDR1 is SNHLY, CDR2 FYNNEI. This CDR3 spans 16 amino acids. V was clipped by 2 bases and J by 3 bases, with 16 bases between them. CDR3 in DNA: TGTGCCAGCAGTGAAAGATCTGACAAGGAAGACTATGGCTACACCTTC. Translated: CASSERSDKEDYGYTF.

In its sample, this clone was seen a few times. The chain carries TRBV29-1 and TRBJ1-2, with 8 nucleotides matching TRBD1. This CDR3 has 15 amino acids. The germline V gene has CDR1 SQVTM and CDR2 ANQGSEA. J lost 7 bases, V lost 6 bases, and 16 bases had no gene match. The CDR3 nucleotides are TGCAGCGTCACCGTTGGGGGACAGGCCTATGGTGGCTACACCTTC. This codes for CSVTVGGQAYGGYTF.

The chain employs TRBV6-1 and TRBJ1-1, with D unresolved. In germline, CDR1 is MNHNS, CDR2 SASEGT. The CDR3 has 14 residues. Deletions cut 3 bases from V and 1 base from J, with 9 bases between. The CDR3 loop reads CASSDLAGNTEAFF. CDR3 nucleotides: TGTGCCAGCAGTGATTTGGCGGGGAACACTGAAGCTTTCTTT.

This chain joins TRBV29-1 and TRBJ2-3, with D possibly being TRBD2 (6 bases). Trimming took off 3 bases at V and 5 bases at J, with 12 bases between the two ends. Germline V CDR1 and CDR2: SQVTM, ANQGSEA. CDR3 size: 13 residues. The CDR3 DNA sequence: TGCAGCGTTGACCGGGACTCTGTAGATACGCAGTATTTT. Encoded protein: CSVDRDSVDTQYF.

This sequence joins TRBV15 and TRBJ2-5, with TRBD1 matching over 10 bases. The germline V gene has CDR1 LNHNV and CDR2 YYDKDF (reference sequence). V shed 4 bases, J shed 5 bases, and the junction held 7 bases outside the gene matches. The CDR3 contains 15 residues. This CDR3 is CATSNPGQGLETQYF. CDR3 nucleotides: TGTGCCACCAGCAACCCGGGACAGGGGTTGGAGACCCAGTACTTC. Filled out from reference TRBV15 and TRBJ2-5, the complete variable domain reads DAMVIQNPRYQVTQFGKPVTLSCSQTLNHNVMYWYQQKSSQAPKLLFHYYDKDFNNEADTPDNFQSRRPNTSFCFLDIRSPGLGDTAMYLCATSNPGQGLETQYFGPGTRLLVL.

The J gene is TRBJ2-5, the V gene TRBV12-5; TRBD2 matches at 9 bases. The CDR3 loop spans 17 amino acids. Germline CDR1 is LGHNT and CDR2 is FRNRAP. V dropped 1 base and J dropped 5; count of bases not matched to a gene: 11. CDR3: CASGLAAGGVSVETQYF. DNA of the CDR3: TGTGCTAGTGGTTTGGCCGCGGGGGGGGTATCCGTCGAGACCCAGTACTTC.

This clone was seen only once. The gene calls are TRBV29-1 and TRBJ2-7; D might be TRBD1 (6 bases). Trimming stripped 7 bases from V and 2 bases from J, with 12 bases between. The CDR3 length is 12 residues. Germline V gene sequence: CDR1 SQVTM, CDR2 ANQGSEA. CDR3: CSGMSGAYEQYF. CDR3 bases: TGCAGCGGAATGTCAGGGGCCTACGAGCAGTACTTC.

Details on this clone: Different DNA sequences within this sample yield the same CDR3. The V call is TRBV20-1, the J call TRBJ2-5; D call uncertain. Germline lookup yields CDR1 DFQATT and CDR2 SNEGSKA (reference sequence). This CDR3 spans 11 amino acids. V was clipped by 3 bases and J by 5 bases, with 7 bases between them. The CDR3: CSASGSETQYF. CDR3 DNA sequence: TGCAGTGCTAGCGGGTCCGAGACCCAGTACTTC.

The chain combines TRBV9 with TRBJ2-5; tentatively, D is TRBD1 (6 bases). V was pared by 0 bases and J by 5 bases, with 11 bases between. Per the germline V gene, CDR1 is SGDLS and CDR2 is YYNGEE. The CDR3 totals 14 residues. Here the CDR3 DNA reads TGTGCCAGCAGCGTAGGGGGGCTGGGGGAGACCCAGTACTTC. This translates into CASSVGGLGETQYF.

The rearrangement joins TRBV4-1 to TRBJ2-1; D possibly corresponds to TRBD2 (6 bases). Germline V CDR1 and CDR2: MGHRA, YSYEKL. V dropped 1 base and J dropped 0 bases, with 7 bases sitting between them. This CDR3 is 15 amino acids long. DNA of the CDR3: TGCGCCAGCAGCCAAGGACTAGTCTCCTACAATGAGCAGTTCTTC. It yields the protein CASSQGLVSYNEQFF.

The gene calls are TRBV7-2 and TRBJ1-1; weak D call: TRBD1 (6 bases). Germline CDR1 and CDR2: SGHTA and FQGNSA. The CDR3 totals 15 residues. Trimming removed 4 bases from V and 0 bases from J, with 12 bases in between. Written as DNA, the CDR3 is TGTGCCAGCAGCTCTAGACAGGTCCTGAACACTGAAGCTTTCTTT. Protein sequence: CASSSRQVLNTEAFF.

This sequence joins TRBV30 and TRBJ1-2; TRBD1 might be the D (6 bases). Germline CDR1 GTSNPN, CDR2 SVGIG (reference sequence). The CDR3 is 15 residues long. V lost 4 bases, J lost 4 bases, and 19 bases lay in between. For the CDR3, the DNA is TGTGCCTGGACCTCCTTTAAGGACAGATCCTATGGCTACACCTTC. Protein: CAWTSFKDRSYGYTF.

The rearrangement links TRBV30 to TRBJ1-4; 10 bases match TRBD1. The CDR3 extends over 14 amino acids. Unmatched junction bases numbered 5, after V lost 2 bases and J lost 8 bases. Germline CDR1 reads GTSNPN; CDR2 reads SVGIG (reference sequence). Here the CDR3 reads CAWSRQGAGEKLFF. CDR3 sequence (DNA): TGTGCCTGGAGTCGACAGGGGGCAGGAGAAAAACTGTTTTTT. Drawing the rest from reference TRBV30 and TRBJ1-4, the complete variable domain is SQTIHQWPATLVQPVGSPLSLECTVEGTSNPNLYWYRQAAGRGLQLLFYSVGIGQISSEVPQNLSASRPQDRQFILSSKKLLLSDSGFYLCAWSRQGAGEKLFFGSGTQLSVL.

The rearrangement uses TRBV29-1 and TRBJ2-7, with D possibly matching TRBD1 (6 bases). Trimming took 3 bases from V and 2 from J, leaving 11 bases between them. This CDR3 region has 13 residues. The germline CDR1 and CDR2 sequences are SQVTM and ANQGSEA. CDR3 DNA: TGCAGCGTTGAGGGGGACACAACCTACGAGCAGTACTTC. This gives the protein CSVEGDTTYEQYF.